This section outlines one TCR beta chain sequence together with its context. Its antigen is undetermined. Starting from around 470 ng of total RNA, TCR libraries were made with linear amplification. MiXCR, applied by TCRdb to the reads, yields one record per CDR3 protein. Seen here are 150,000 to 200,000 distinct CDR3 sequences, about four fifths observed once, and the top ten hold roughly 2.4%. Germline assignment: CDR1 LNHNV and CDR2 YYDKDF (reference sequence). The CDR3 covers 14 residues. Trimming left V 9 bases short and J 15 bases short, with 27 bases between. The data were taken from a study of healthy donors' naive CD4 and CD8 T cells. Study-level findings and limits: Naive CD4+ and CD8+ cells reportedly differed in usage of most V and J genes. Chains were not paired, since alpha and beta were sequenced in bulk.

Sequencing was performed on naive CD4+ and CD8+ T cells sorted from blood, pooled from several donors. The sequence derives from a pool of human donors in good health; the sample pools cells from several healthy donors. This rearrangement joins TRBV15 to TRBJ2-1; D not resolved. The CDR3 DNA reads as TGTGCCACGCTGCCGGGCCCATCTCAAGGCAACCCGTTCTTC. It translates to CATLPGPSQGNPFF.